This T cell receptor (beta chain) was recorded in a study of identical twins (TCRdb year 2016). Concerning the study at large: The study deep-sequenced TCR alpha and beta repertoires from monozygotic twins, unrelated adults of various ages and cord blood to test whether fetal clonotypes persist. To rule out contamination, replicate twin experiments were performed at different times with different library preparation protocols. What the research found in general, with its limitations: Compared with coincidental sharing between unrelated individuals, an excess of low generation-probability sequences was observed among out-of-frame TCR alpha sequences shared between twins. Recombination models systematically underestimated out-of-frame TCR alpha sharing in monozygotic twins but agreed with sharing between unrelated individuals. Invariant T cells such as MAIT and iNKT could partly confound zero-insertion analyses, although diverse VJ usage argued against such confounding for most clonotypes. Because the same donors could not be followed over many years, the conclusions depended on cross-sectional statistical analysis. In beta out-of-frame sequences, excess twin sharing was weaker, because having fewer shared sequences lowered the signal-to-noise ratio. Fewer insertions were carried by abundant cord blood beta clonotypes; a weaker similar trend was observed in young adult naive repertoires, while no such trend was observed in memory repertoires.

All donors were healthy Caucasians. Three unrelated non-twin adults were additionally sequenced: a male aged 18 to 29, a male aged 50 to 59 and a female aged 50 to 59. Miltenyi CD45RO+ enrichment and human naive T-cell isolation kits were used to isolate memory (CD45RO+) and naive T cells from PBMC. This clonotype was detected ten times or more. The specificity of this receptor is unknown. One base away there is no much larger clone; base qualities are not given. Library prep was done by 5' RACE. The data were produced on an Illumina HiSeq 2000. Template switching introduced a universal primer binding site; the final cDNA contained a unique molecular identifier, enabling accurate counting of TCR cDNA molecules. First-strand cDNA for TCR alpha and beta chains was synthesized from specific primers in the conserved constant-segment region. To control for contamination, every cDNA library was double barcoded, receiving both a SMART-Mk sample barcode and Illumina barcodes. TruSeq adapter sequences and Illumina sample barcodes were added in two successive PCR steps. The TCR alpha and beta cDNA libraries were sequenced on the Illumina HiSeq platform using custom primers. The authors' pipeline ran thus. Unique molecular identifiers were extracted from raw reads with MiGEC, and CDR3 positions were determined with MiXCR. Recombination models were inferred per individual with the repgenHMM and IGoR tools using an EM algorithm. The analysis of shared clonotypes was done with the tcR package in R, with sharing normalized by the product of cloneset sizes. To study raw recombination free of thymic and clonal selection effects, out-of-frame nonproductive sequences were analyzed. The raw public data were reprocessed by TCRdb itself: fastp quality trimming at Q25, MiXCR clonotype calling, in-frame beta chains only. Every CDR3 protein is listed once, alongside the most common genes and DNA of its rows. TCRdb, not the original authors, processed these V and J calls. Recorded for this sample are roughly 690,000 distinct CDR3 sequences; 5.5% to 7.5% of them occurred a single time. 1.5% to 2% of the sample is taken by the ten largest.

Trimming at the junction amounts to 0 bases on V and 8 bases on J, and the germline ends lie 8 bases apart. The germline V gene gives CDR1 as SGDLS and CDR2 as YYNGEE. The CDR3, from cysteine to phenylalanine, totals 13 residues. Only the CDR3 DNA stays, 39 bases, in frame from base 1. Sequences were obtained from naive T cells sorted from blood. The meaning of the sample's cell subset or site label: cells isolated with a human naive T-cell isolation kit. This sequence originates from a man aged 18 to 29 in good health. Recombination connected TRBV9 to TRBJ1-4; the D gene is not confidently resolved. The sequence in DNA is TGTGCCAGCAGCGTAGTCGAGGGCGAAAAACTGTTTTTT. Translated, it gives CASSVVEGEKLFF.